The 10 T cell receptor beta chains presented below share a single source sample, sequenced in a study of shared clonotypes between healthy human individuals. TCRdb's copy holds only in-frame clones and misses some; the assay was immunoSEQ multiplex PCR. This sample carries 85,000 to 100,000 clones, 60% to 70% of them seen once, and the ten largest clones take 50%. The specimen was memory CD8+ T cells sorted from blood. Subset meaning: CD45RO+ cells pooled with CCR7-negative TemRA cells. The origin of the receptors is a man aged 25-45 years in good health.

CDR3: CASSVVPTGTGSETQYF. The CDR3, as DNA: TGTGCCAGCAGCGTAGTTCCGACCGGGACAGGGAGTGAGACCCAGTACTTC. The J gene is TRBJ2-5, the V gene TRBV9; 9 bases fit TRBD1. The CDR3 sequence is 17 residues long. CDR1 is SGDLS and CDR2 is YYNGEE in the germline V gene. V lost 0 bases, J lost 5 bases, and 11 bases stayed unmatched.

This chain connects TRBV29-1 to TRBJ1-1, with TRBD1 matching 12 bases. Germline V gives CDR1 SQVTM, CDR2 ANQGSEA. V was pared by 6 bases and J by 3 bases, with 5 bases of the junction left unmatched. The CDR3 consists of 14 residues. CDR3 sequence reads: CSVRDRGRDTEAFF. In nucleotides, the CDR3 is TGCAGCGTGCGGGACAGGGGGCGCGACACTGAAGCTTTCTTT.

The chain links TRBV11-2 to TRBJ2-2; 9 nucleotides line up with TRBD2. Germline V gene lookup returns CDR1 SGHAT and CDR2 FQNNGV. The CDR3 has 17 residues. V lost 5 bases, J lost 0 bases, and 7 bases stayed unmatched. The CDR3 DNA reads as TGTGCCAGCAGCCCGACCGCTAGCGGGGCGAACACCGGGGAGCTGTTTTTT. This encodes CASSPTASGANTGELFF.

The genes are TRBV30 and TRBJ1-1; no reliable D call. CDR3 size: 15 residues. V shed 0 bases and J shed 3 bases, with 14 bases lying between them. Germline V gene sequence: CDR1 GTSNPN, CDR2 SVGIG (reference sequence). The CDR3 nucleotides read TGTGCCTGGAGTGTTGTCAGCTCGATCGACACTGAAGCTTTCTTT. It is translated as CAWSVVSSIDTEAFF.

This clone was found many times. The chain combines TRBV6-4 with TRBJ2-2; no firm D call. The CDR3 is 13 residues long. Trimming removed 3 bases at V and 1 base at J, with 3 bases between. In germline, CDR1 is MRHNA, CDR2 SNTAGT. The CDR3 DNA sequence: TGTGCCAGCAGTGAAGGGAACACCGGGGAGCTGTTTTTT. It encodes CASSEGNTGELFF.

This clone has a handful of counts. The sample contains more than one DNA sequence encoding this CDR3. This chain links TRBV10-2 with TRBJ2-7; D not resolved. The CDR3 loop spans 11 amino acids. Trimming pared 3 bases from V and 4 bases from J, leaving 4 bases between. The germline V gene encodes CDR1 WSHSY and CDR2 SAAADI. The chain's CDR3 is CASSEGYEQYF. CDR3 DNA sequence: TGCGCCAGCAGTGAAGGTTACGAGCAGTACTTC.

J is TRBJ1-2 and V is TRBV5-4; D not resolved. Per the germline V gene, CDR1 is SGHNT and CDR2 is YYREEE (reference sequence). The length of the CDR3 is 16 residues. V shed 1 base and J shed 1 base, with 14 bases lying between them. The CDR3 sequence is CASSLPERILNYGYTF. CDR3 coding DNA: TGTGCCAGCAGCTTGCCAGAGCGGATCCTTAACTATGGCTACACCTTC.

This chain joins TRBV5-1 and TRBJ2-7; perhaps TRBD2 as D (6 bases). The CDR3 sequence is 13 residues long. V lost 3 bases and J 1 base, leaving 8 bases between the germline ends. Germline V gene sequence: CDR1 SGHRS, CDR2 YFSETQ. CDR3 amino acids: CASSWDWSYEQYF. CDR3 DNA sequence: TGCGCCAGCAGCTGGGACTGGTCCTACGAGCAGTACTTC.

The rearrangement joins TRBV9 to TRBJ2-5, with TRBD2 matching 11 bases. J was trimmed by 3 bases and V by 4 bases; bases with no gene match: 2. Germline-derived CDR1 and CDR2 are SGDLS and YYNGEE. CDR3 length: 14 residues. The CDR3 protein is CASSLGLAEETQYF. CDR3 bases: TGTGCCAGCAGCTTGGGACTAGCGGAAGAGACCCAGTACTTC.

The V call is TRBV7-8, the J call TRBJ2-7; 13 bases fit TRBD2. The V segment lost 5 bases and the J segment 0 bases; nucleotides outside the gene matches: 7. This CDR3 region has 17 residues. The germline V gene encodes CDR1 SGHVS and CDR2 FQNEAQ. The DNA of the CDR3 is TGTGCCAGCAGCCTGGGACTAGCGGGGTTAAGCTCCTACGAGCAGTACTTC. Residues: CASSLGLAGLSSYEQYF.